The 26 T cell receptor beta chains below come from one sample, sequenced in a study of molecular identifiers for immune sequencing clone quantification (dated by TCRdb to the late 2010s). The library came from PCR. Sequencer: Illumina HiSeq 4000. TCRdb passed the public sequencing reads through fastp at Q25 and MiXCR, retaining productive beta sequences. One record per CDR3 amino acid sequence lists the most common genes and DNA. The sample includes under 650,000 distinct CDR3 sequences, with 20% observed a single time. The ten largest clones represent roughly 0.9% of the sample. The specimen was naive CD8+ T cells from blood, with Jurkat cell RNA spiked in. In light of the paper, this sample's cell subset or site label describes: FACS-sorted CD8+CD4-CCR7+CD45RA+ naive T cells. All receptors derive from a human donor in good health. Some libraries in this study had Jurkat cell RNA spiked in.

This clonotype was picked up many times. The chain recombines TRBV12-3 or TRBV12-4 with TRBJ2-5; D gene uncertain. The CDR3 runs 11 residues. V dropped 5 bases and J dropped 9 bases, with 10 bases sitting between them. The CDR3 DNA follows: TGTGCCAGCAGTAGTATGGCGGCCCAGTACTTC. Its protein is CASSSMAAQYF.

This clonotype has a single count. The gene calls are TRBV4-2 and TRBJ1-2; D is unresolved. V was shortened by 5 bases and J by 1 base, with 5 bases between the two germline ends. This CDR3 is built from 12 residues. Germline values: CDR1 LGHNA, CDR2 YNFKEQ. The DNA of the CDR3 is TGTGCCAGCAGCACCAATAACTATGGCTACACCTTC. Encoded protein: CASSTNNYGYTF.

This clonotype was detected ten times or more. The chain has TRBV19 and TRBJ2-3; D is perhaps TRBD1 (6 bases). There are 12 residues in the CDR3. CDR1 is LNHDA and CDR2 is SQIVND in the germline V gene (reference sequence). The V end lost 7 bases, the J end lost 4 bases, and 9 bases lay between the germline ends. The CDR3 loop reads CASNAGADTQYF. The CDR3 DNA reads as TGTGCCAGTAACGCAGGGGCAGATACGCAGTATTTT.

A note on this clonotype: A much larger clone is a single base away; this may be a read error. V gene TRBV27 combines with J gene TRBJ2-7; possibly TRBD2 for D (6 bases). V shed 5 bases and J shed 6 bases, with 17 bases lying between them. Per germline, CDR1 MNHEY and CDR2 SMNVEV (reference sequence). The CDR3 has 14 residues. In DNA, the CDR3 is TGTGCCAGCAGTCCCGGGACTCGGTCTCGCGAGCAGTACTTC. Amino acids: CASSPGTRSREQYF.

A few counts support this clonotype. The rearrangement joins TRBV10-2 to TRBJ2-2, with D perhaps being TRBD1 or TRBD2 (5 bases each). The germline V and J ends were trimmed by 9 bases and 4 bases, with 15 bases remaining between them. This CDR3 is built from 14 residues. Germline V gene sequence: CDR1 WSHSY, CDR2 SAAADI. The DNA for the CDR3 is TGCGCCAGTGCACGGGACCCCACCACCGGGGAGCTGTTTTTT. As protein: CASARDPTTGELFF.

The chain joins TRBV19 to TRBJ2-7, with 9 bases matching TRBD1. The V and J ends lost 5 bases and 4 bases, in that order; junction bases with no gene match: 9. CDR1 LNHDA and CDR2 SQIVND come from the germline V gene (reference sequence). The CDR3 covers 15 residues. The CDR3 DNA is TGTGCCAGTAGTGTTGGACAGGGGAGCCAGTACGAGCAGTACTTC. Its protein is CASSVGQGSQYEQYF.

This clonotype was counted many times. The chain joins TRBV6-6 to TRBJ2-7; perhaps TRBD1 as D (7 bases). The CDR3 length is 15 residues. From germline, CDR1 is MNHNY and CDR2 SVGAGI (reference sequence). Trimming removed 5 bases from V and 3 bases from J, with 17 bases in between. CDR3 loop: CASSPRAGQNYEQYF. CDR3 sequence (DNA): TGTGCCAGCAGTCCTCGCGCGGGACAGAACTACGAGCAGTACTTC.

This clonotype showed up many times. The rearrangement joins TRBV9 to TRBJ1-1; 8 positions match TRBD1. After removal of 4 bases from V and 5 bases from J, the junction contained 10 bases not matched to a gene. The CDR3 length is 15 residues. Germline V gives CDR1 SGDLS, CDR2 YYNGEE. The CDR3 region is CASSPTGEASTEAFF. The CDR3 DNA follows: TGTGCCAGCAGCCCGACAGGGGAAGCATCGACTGAAGCTTTCTTT.

This clonotype was seen a handful of times. A much larger clonotype is one base distant, so this may be a read error. The chain employs TRBV13 and TRBJ2-4, with D uncertain. Germline V gene lookup returns CDR1 PRHDT and CDR2 FYEKMQ (reference sequence). This CDR3 contains 13 residues. CDR3 loop: CASSLGDDGIPYF. The CDR3 nucleotides are TGTGCCAGCAGCTTAGGGGACGACGGCATTCCGTACTTC.

There are many counts of this clonotype. The rearrangement links TRBV4-1 to TRBJ1-1; D is undetermined. The germline V and J ends were trimmed by 0 bases and 9 bases, with 11 bases remaining between them. The CDR3 is made up of 13 amino acids. CDR1 and CDR2 (germline): MGHRA, YSYEKL. The DNA of the CDR3 is TGCGCCAGCAGCCAAGAAGTATTGGCCCAAGCTTTCTTT. Residues: CASSQEVLAQAFF.

This clonotype showed up just a few times. The chain combines TRBV3-1 with TRBJ1-2, with 10 positions matching TRBD1. The ends lost 0 bases at V and 8 bases at J; junction bases unmatched: 9. Germline V gene sequence: CDR1 LGHDT, CDR2 YNNKEL (reference sequence). The CDR3 is made up of 16 amino acids. The CDR3 coding sequence is TGTGCCAGCAGCCAAGATCGTGGGACAGGGGCGGGCGGCTACACCTTC. Translating it yields CASSQDRGTGAGGYTF.

The chain has TRBV6-1 and TRBJ2-7, with a tentative D call TRBD1 (5 bases). Germline V gives CDR1 MNHNS, CDR2 SASEGT. V lost 1 base, J lost 5 bases, and 15 bases lay in between. The CDR3 consists of 15 residues. CDR3 sequence reads: CASSEGVAGSDEQYF. The DNA for the CDR3 is TGTGCCAGCAGTGAAGGTGTGGCAGGGTCGGACGAGCAGTACTTC.

The J gene is TRBJ2-7, the V gene TRBV28, with 8 positions matching TRBD1. CDR1 is MDHEN, CDR2 SYDVKM, per germline. With 10 bases clipped from V and 6 bases from J, the junction kept 11 bases outside the gene matches. There are 13 residues in the CDR3. The CDR3 nucleotides are TGTGCCATCGCGAACAGGGGGAATGGCGAGCAGTACTTC. The encoded protein is CAIANRGNGEQYF. Looking up the rest from reference TRBV28 and TRBJ2-7 gives the full variable domain: DVKVTQSSRYLVKRTGEKVFLECVQDMDHENMFWYRQDPGLGLRLIYFSYDVKMKEKGDIPEGYSVSREKKERFSLILESASTNQTSMYLCAIANRGNGEQYFGPGTRLTVT.

This clonotype was seen more than once but under ten times. The gene calls are TRBV25-1 and TRBJ1-2; maybe TRBD1 (5 bases). Trimming pared 3 bases from V and 3 bases from J, leaving 8 bases between. CDR1 MGHDK and CDR2 SYGVNS come from the germline V gene. The CDR3 length is 13 residues. CDR3 region: CASSEDTDYGYTF. CDR3 bases: TGTGCCAGCAGTGAGGACACCGACTATGGCTACACCTTC.

For this clonotype: With a much larger clone just one base away, this may be a read error. This CDR3 fails to terminate in the conserved phenylalanine or tryptophan, so it likely reflects a read error. The V call is TRBV27, the J call TRBJ2-3; no clear D gene. V shed 8 bases and J shed 2 bases, with 14 bases lying between them. Germline values: CDR1 MNHEY, CDR2 SMNVEV (reference sequence). CDR3 size: 14 residues. CDR3 DNA sequence: TGTGCCAGCGCGATTACCGTGTTCACAGATACGCAGTATCTT. Encoded protein: CASAITVFTDTQYL.

This clonotype was observed at least ten times. The rearrangement uses TRBV19 and TRBJ1-5; D call uncertain. Trimming stripped 4 bases from V and 0 bases from J, with 16 bases between. Germline values: CDR1 LNHDA, CDR2 SQIVND (reference sequence). The CDR3 runs to 17 residues. The CDR3 sequence: CASSTGVYGYSNQPQHF. The CDR3, as DNA: TGTGCCAGTAGTACCGGGGTGTACGGGTATAGCAATCAGCCCCAGCATTTT.

The chain has TRBV6-5 and TRBJ2-7; D ambiguous. Per the germline V gene, CDR1 is MNHEY and CDR2 is SVGAGI. The CDR3 runs to 15 residues. Trimming removed 2 bases at V and 3 bases at J, with 14 bases between. CDR3 DNA sequence: TGTGCCAGCAGTTACGGGTCCCACCTTGGCTACGAGCAGTACTTC. Amino acid sequence: CASSYGSHLGYEQYF.

This rearrangement joins TRBV3-1 to TRBJ1-1; TRBD1 matches 8 bases. Trimming cost V 3 bases and J 10 bases; bases outside gene matches: 7. The CDR3 spans 13 residues. Germline values: CDR1 LGHDT, CDR2 YNNKEL (reference sequence). The CDR3: CASSQAGTGIAFF. The CDR3 DNA reads TGTGCCAGCAGCCAGGCCGGGACAGGTATAGCTTTCTTT.

The V call is TRBV27, the J call TRBJ2-1; D possibly corresponds to TRBD1 (6 bases). The CDR3 runs to 16 residues. The germline V gene has CDR1 MNHEY and CDR2 SMNVEV (reference sequence). With 7 bases removed from V and 3 bases from J, the gap between germline ends came to 19 bases. The CDR3: CASTPPGDPNYNEQFF. CDR3 bases: TGTGCCAGCACCCCCCCAGGGGACCCCAACTACAATGAGCAGTTCTTC.

The chain is built from TRBV6-5 and TRBJ2-2; D gene uncertain. Germline V gene sequence: CDR1 MNHEY, CDR2 SVGAGI. Trimming removed 2 bases at V and 3 bases at J, with 7 bases between. The CDR3 loop spans 14 amino acids. CDR3 DNA sequence: TGTGCCAGCAGTTACGGTACCGACACCGGGGAGCTGTTTTTT. Residues: CASSYGTDTGELFF.

This clonotype has a handful of counts. The V and J genes are TRBV5-6 and TRBJ1-2; 12 bases are a match to TRBD1. The length of the CDR3 is 17 residues. V shed 1 base and J 8 bases; nucleotides not matched to a gene: 12. Germline-derived CDR1 and CDR2 are SGHDT and YYEEEE. The DNA for the CDR3 is TGTGCCAGCAGCTTGCCCTTACTGGGACAGGGGGCCGGGGGCTACACCTTC. Its protein product is CASSLPLLGQGAGGYTF.

The table lists this clonotype with a few counts. The chain employs TRBV6-2 or TRBV6-3 and TRBJ2-7; the D is unclear. The CDR3 is 13 amino acids. The ends were cut back, 4 bases at V and 3 bases at J, with 10 bases in the middle. CDR1 is MNHEY and CDR2 is SVGEGT in the germline V gene. The CDR3 sequence: CASSFNRLYEQYF. Written as DNA, the CDR3 is TGTGCCAGCAGTTTTAACAGACTCTACGAGCAGTACTTC.

About this clonotype: Possible read error: a much larger clone is one base away. The final CDR3 position lacks the conserved phenylalanine or tryptophan, pointing to a likely read error. The rearrangement joins TRBV7-2 to TRBJ2-1; D call uncertain. With 3 bases removed from V and 11 bases from J, the gap between germline ends came to 17 bases. From germline, CDR1 is SGHTA and CDR2 FQGNSA. The CDR3 contains 14 residues. CDR3 protein: CASSLGLPIVQQFL. CDR3 in DNA: TGTGCCAGCAGCTTGGGCCTGCCGATCGTTCAGCAGTTCCTC.

This clonotype was detected many times. The CDR3 DNA follows: TGCGCCAGCAGCCAAGCCCCACCGGACGGGTCCTACGAGCAGTACTTC. This sequence encodes CASSQAPPDGSYEQYF. The gene calls are TRBV4-1 and TRBJ2-7; D is ambiguous. V was shortened by 1 base and J by 1 base, with 14 bases between the two germline ends. The CDR3 contains 16 residues. In germline, CDR1 is MGHRA, CDR2 YSYEKL.

J is TRBJ2-7 and V is TRBV5-1, with 7 bases that match TRBD1. The germline gives CDR1 SGHRS, CDR2 YFSETQ. The CDR3 is 11 amino acids. The trim removed 5 bases at V and 5 bases at J, leaving 1 base unmatched. The CDR3 region has the DNA TGCGCCAGCAGGACAGGGAACGAGCAGTACTTC. This translates into CASRTGNEQYF. Complete variable domain (other parts from reference TRBV5-1 and TRBJ2-7): KAGVTQTPRYLIKTRGQQVTLSCSPISGHRSVSWYQQTPGQGLQFLFEYFSETQRNKGNFPGRFSGRQFSNSRSEMNVSTLELGDSALYLCASRTGNEQYFGPGTRLTVT.

In the case of this clonotype: A read error may be the cause here, since a much bigger clone is one base away. The conserved phenylalanine or tryptophan is not found at the CDR3 terminus, so this likely reflects a read error. The chain couples TRBV4-2 to TRBJ2-7; 7 nucleotides line up with TRBD1. This CDR3 has 15 amino acids. Germline CDR1 LGHNA, CDR2 YNFKEQ. The V and J ends lost 1 base and 3 bases, in that order; junction bases with no gene match: 6. DNA of the CDR3: TGTGCCAGCAGCCAAGTCCCCGGGACAGACTACGAGCAGTACTCC. It encodes CASSQVPGTDYEQYS.